Listed here are 17 T cell receptor beta chains from one sample, sequenced in a study of cytomegalovirus exposure and HLA in healthy donors. Vbeta (60) and Jbeta (13) primers were used in the PCR. Generated by immunoSEQ multiplex PCR, the TCRdb table keeps only in-frame clones and is missing some. This sample has some 110,000 clones, with about 83% found just once. Sequencing was done on a sample of PBMCs. These TCRs come from a man aged 18 to 30 in good health and CMV-seronegative.

This chain connects TRBV10-1 to TRBJ2-7; TRBD2 agrees at 8 bases. The CDR3 covers 16 residues. V trimming: 4 bases; J trimming: 7 bases; junction bases outside the gene matches: 15. Germline-derived CDR1 and CDR2 are WNHNN and SYGVQD (reference sequence). CDR3 nucleotide sequence: TGCGCCAGCAGTGCCCGGACTAGCTACGGCCCTCGAGAGCAGTACTTC. It specifies CASSARTSYGPREQYF.

The chain carries TRBV11-2 and TRBJ2-7, with 8 bases identical to TRBD1. The germline gives CDR1 SGHAT, CDR2 FQNNGV. V lost 1 base to trimming and J lost 7 bases; unmatched junction nucleotides: 9. The CDR3 is 15 amino acids. CDR3 amino acids: CASSLVGTGLEEQYF. Written as DNA, the CDR3 is TGTGCCAGCAGCTTAGTAGGGACAGGCTTGGAAGAGCAGTACTTC.

CDR3 amino acids: CASSPGTGRGTEAFF. The CDR3 DNA follows: TGTGCCAGCAGCCCCGGGACAGGGAGGGGAACTGAAGCTTTCTTT. The chain couples TRBV13 to TRBJ1-1; 9 nucleotides align to TRBD1. Germline V gives CDR1 PRHDT, CDR2 FYEKMQ (reference sequence). This CDR3 region has 15 residues. The junction had 9 bases not matched to a gene; V was cut back by 5 bases and J by 5 bases.

The chain employs TRBV19 and TRBJ2-5; TRBD2 agrees at 7 bases. The CDR3 is made up of 13 amino acids. J gave up 3 bases and V 4 bases, and 2 bases lay outside the gene matches. CDR1 and CDR2 (germline): LNHDA, SQIVND (reference sequence). In DNA, the CDR3 is TGTGCCAGTAGTACCGGACTAGAAGAGACCCAGTACTTC. Translation: CASSTGLEETQYF.

The chain links TRBV5-1 to TRBJ2-6; no reliable D call. The germline gives CDR1 SGHRS, CDR2 YFSETQ. The CDR3 runs to 13 residues. V lost 2 bases and J 2 bases, leaving 2 bases between the germline ends. The CDR3 DNA sequence: TGCGCCAGCAGCTTTACTGGGGCCAACGTCCTGACTTTC. Translation gives CASSFTGANVLTF.

This rearrangement joins TRBV5-1 to TRBJ1-2; TRBD1 is a possible D gene (6 bases). Germline V gene data show CDR1 as SGHRS and CDR2 as YFSETQ. The germline V and J ends were trimmed by 4 bases and 2 bases, with 15 bases remaining between them. The CDR3 consists of 15 residues. The CDR3 is CASSPATGLNYGYTF. As DNA, the CDR3 is TGCGCCAGCAGCCCCGCTACAGGGCTAAACTATGGCTACACCTTC.

The chain joins TRBV15 to TRBJ1-5; no definite D call. Trimming took 0 bases from V and 4 from J, leaving 4 bases between them. CDR1 and CDR2 from the germline V gene are LNHNV and YYDKDF (reference sequence). The CDR3 is 13 amino acids. CDR3 sequence reads: CATSRDPNQPQHF. As DNA, the CDR3 is TGTGCCACCAGCAGAGATCCGAATCAGCCCCAGCATTTT.

The chain recombines TRBV28 with TRBJ2-3, with TRBD2 identical over 8 bases. This CDR3 spans 14 amino acids. CDR1 MDHEN and CDR2 SYDVKM come from the germline V gene. V trimming: 7 bases; J trimming: 5 bases; junction bases outside the gene matches: 8. This CDR3 reads CASTFGTSLDTQYF. CDR3 DNA: TGTGCCAGCACGTTCGGGACTAGTCTAGATACGCAGTATTTT.

The chain links TRBV19 to TRBJ1-2; D not resolved. Trimming stripped 4 bases from V and 5 bases from J, with 8 bases between. Germline V lookup: CDR1 LNHDA, CDR2 SQIVND (reference sequence). The CDR3 totals 12 residues. CDR3 nucleotide sequence: TGTGCCAGTAGTACTGCGTTGTATGGCTACACCTTC. Translating gives CASSTALYGYTF.

The V call is TRBV10-2, the J call TRBJ2-7; a possible D gene is TRBD1 (6 bases). The germline V gene encodes CDR1 WSHSY and CDR2 SAAADI. The V end was cut by 7 bases, the J end by 1 base, with 14 bases between. The CDR3 is made up of 14 amino acids. The CDR3 DNA reads as TGCGCCAGCACCATGACAGGAGGATCCTACGAGCAGTACTTC. Protein sequence: CASTMTGGSYEQYF.

CDR3 in DNA: TGTGCCAGCAGCTTAGGAGCAGGGGGCTATGAGCAGTTCTTC. Amino acids: CASSLGAGGYEQFF. The genes are TRBV11-2 and TRBJ2-1, with TRBD1 matching 8 bases. This CDR3 is 14 amino acids long. After removal of 1 base from V and 8 bases from J, the junction contained 4 bases not matched to a gene. Germline CDR1 and CDR2: SGHAT and FQNNGV.

V and J are TRBV28 and TRBJ2-2; tentative D call: TRBD1 (6 bases). Germline V gene data show CDR1 as MDHEN and CDR2 as SYDVKM. Between the trimmed V and J ends, which lost 5 bases and 6 bases, there was a span of 19 bases. CDR3 length equals 16 residues. CDR3 DNA: TGTGCCAGCAGTGACAGGATCCGGGCTGGGGCCGGGGAGCTGTTTTTT. This sequence encodes CASSDRIRAGAGELFF.

This chain uses TRBV5-1 with TRBJ2-3; D remains unclear. Germline CDR1 SGHRS, CDR2 YFSETQ. Trimming took off 0 bases at V and 4 bases at J, with 15 bases between the two ends. CDR3 length: 16 amino acids. CDR3 amino acids: CASSLEALGPADTQYF. The CDR3 DNA is TGCGCCAGCAGCTTGGAGGCTCTAGGTCCCGCAGATACGCAGTATTTT.

This chain links TRBV9 with TRBJ2-1; 8 positions agree with TRBD2. There are 15 residues in the CDR3. The V and J ends lost 0 bases and 7 bases, in that order; junction bases with no gene match: 6. Germline assignment: CDR1 SGDLS and CDR2 YYNGEE. The CDR3, as DNA: TGTGCCAGCAGCGTAGCGGGAGGGCCGGGGAATGAGCAGTTCTTC. Protein sequence: CASSVAGGPGNEQFF.

The chain carries TRBV18 and TRBJ2-3; D is perhaps TRBD1 (6 bases). The germline V gene has CDR1 KGHSH and CDR2 LQKENI. This CDR3 has 18 residues. V was trimmed by 2 bases and J by 6 bases, leaving 24 bases between them. CDR3 DNA: TGTGCCAGCTCACCAGTTGAGGGAGCAGGGGAAAGAACGGATACGCAGTATTTT. Its translation: CASSPVEGAGERTDTQYF.

The gene calls are TRBV18 and TRBJ1-2; TRBD1 aligns across 7 bases. The germline gives CDR1 KGHSH, CDR2 LQKENI. V shed 3 bases, J shed 3 bases, and the junction held 1 base outside the gene matches. The CDR3 loop spans 13 amino acids. CDR3 bases: TGTGCCAGCTCACCTGGGACAGACTATGGCTACACCTTC. It codes for CASSPGTDYGYTF.

A few counts support this clone. This likely came from a read error, as a far larger clone is one base away. V and J are TRBV10-3 and TRBJ2-7; 14 bases are shared with TRBD2. Trimming cost V 4 bases and J 4 bases; bases outside gene matches: 12. The CDR3 loop spans 18 amino acids. Germline CDR1 reads ENHRY; CDR2 reads SYGVKD. Here the CDR3 DNA reads TGTGCCATCAGTGCCACAGGACTAGCGGGAGGATCTTTGTACGAGCAGTACTTC. Encoded protein: CAISATGLAGGSLYEQYF.